The 27 T cell receptor beta chains presented below share a single source sample, sequenced in a study of control samples from healthy donors and cancer patients. The data were produced by immunoSEQ multiplex PCR, yet TCRdb's version contains in-frame clones alone and is incomplete. The sample has 390,000 or so clones; over 75% are singletons. Sequenced material: PBMCs. The receptors come from a man in his forties with head and neck cancer.

The chain couples TRBV9 to TRBJ1-6; the D gene is possibly TRBD1 (5 bases). Trimming shortened V by 3 bases and J by 10 bases, and 14 bases separated the two germline ends. This CDR3 region has 14 residues. From germline, CDR1 is SGDLS and CDR2 YYNGEE. Here the CDR3 DNA reads TGTGCCAGCAGCGCCGGAGGGGTTGTATCACCCCTCCACTTT. Translated, it gives CASSAGGVVSPLHF.

Regarding this clone: Other nucleotide sequences from this sample produce the same CDR3. The chain has TRBV6-2 or TRBV6-3 and TRBJ2-5; D unresolved. Trimming cost V 5 bases and J 2 bases, with 3 bases left between them. Per the germline V gene, CDR1 is MNHEY and CDR2 is SVGEGT. The CDR3 has 11 residues. The DNA for the CDR3 is TGTGCCAGCAGTCCACAAGAGACCCAGTACTTC. It encodes CASSPQETQYF.

The chain uses TRBV6-2 or TRBV6-3 and TRBJ1-1; D is unresolved. The germline gives CDR1 MNHEY, CDR2 SVGEGT. Deletions cut 0 bases from V and 0 bases from J, with 8 bases between. This CDR3 has 15 amino acids. The CDR3 sequence is CASSYSQVMNTEAFF. CDR3 in DNA: TGTGCCAGCAGTTACTCTCAGGTTATGAACACTGAAGCTTTCTTT.

Points on this clone: Other nucleotide sequences in the sample specify the same CDR3. The CDR3 DNA follows: TGCGCCAGCAGCCAAGATCCGGGGCCCTATGGCTACACCTTC. Translation: CASSQDPGPYGYTF. V is TRBV4-1 and J is TRBJ1-2; possible D gene TRBD1, 5 bases. V was cut by 0 bases and J by 4 bases, with 9 bases left in between. This CDR3 is 14 amino acids long. Looked up from germline, CDR1 is MGHRA and CDR2 is YSYEKL.

This chain uses TRBV11-1 with TRBJ1-4; D is unresolved. Deletions cut 4 bases from V and 0 bases from J, with 3 bases between. Germline CDR1 reads SGHAT; CDR2 reads FQDESV (reference sequence). This CDR3 has 13 amino acids. DNA for the CDR3: TGTGCCAGCAGCTGGGCAACTAATGAAAAACTGTTTTTT. Protein sequence: CASSWATNEKLFF. The whole variable domain, remainder taken from reference TRBV11-1 and TRBJ1-4, is EAEVAQSPRYKITEKSQAVAFWCDPISGHATLYWYRQILGQGPELLVQFQDESVVDDSQLPKDRFSAERLKGVDSTLKIQPAELGDSAMYLCASSWATNEKLFFGSGTQLSVL.

This chain joins TRBV19 and TRBJ2-7; 11 bases map to TRBD2. The length of the CDR3 is 17 residues. Germline V gene lookup returns CDR1 LNHDA and CDR2 SQIVND (reference sequence). V shed 6 bases and J 0 bases; nucleotides not matched to a gene: 10. The CDR3 DNA is TGTGCCAGTAGCAAAGGGGCACTAGCGGGGGACTCCTACGAGCAGTACTTC. Its protein is CASSKGALAGDSYEQYF.

J is TRBJ2-7 and V is TRBV4-2, with D tentatively TRBD1 or TRBD2 (5 bases each). The length of the CDR3 is 15 residues. Trimming removed 0 bases at V and 0 bases at J, with 9 bases between. Germline V gene data show CDR1 as LGHNA and CDR2 as YNFKEQ. The DNA for the CDR3 is TGTGCCAGCAGCCAAGAACGGGGCAGCTCCTACGAGCAGTACTTC. Amino acid sequence: CASSQERGSSYEQYF.

This clone has more than one count but fewer than ten. The chain couples TRBV10-2 to TRBJ1-5; possibly TRBD1 for D (5 bases). The CDR3 has 15 residues. Deletions cut 3 bases from V and 6 bases from J, with 15 bases between. Germline V gene lookup returns CDR1 WSHSY and CDR2 SAAADI. CDR3 in DNA: TGCGCCAGCAGTGATCGCCGACAGCCAACTCAGCCCCAGCATTTT. Translation: CASSDRRQPTQPQHF.

The CDR3 region has the DNA TGTGCCAGCAGCCGTGAGGTGAACACTGAAGCTTTCTTT. Translating gives CASSREVNTEAFF. V and J are TRBV6-5 and TRBJ1-1, with unresolved D. There are 13 residues in the CDR3. Trimming stripped 6 bases from V and 0 bases from J, with 8 bases between. The V gene's germline CDR1 is MNHEY and CDR2 SVGAGI.

The chain combines TRBV10-3 with TRBJ1-1, with no clear D. Trimming cost V 2 bases and J 4 bases, with 14 bases left between them. Germline V gene sequence: CDR1 ENHRY, CDR2 SYGVKD. The CDR3 sequence is 15 residues long. CDR3 region: CAISETRGLSTEAFF. The CDR3 nucleotides are TGTGCCATCAGTGAGACGAGAGGCTTGAGCACTGAAGCTTTCTTT.

This chain joins TRBV5-1 and TRBJ2-7; 10 bases align to TRBD2. Trimming removed 4 bases from V and 3 bases from J; junction bases left unmatched: 7. From germline, CDR1 is SGHRS and CDR2 YFSETQ. The CDR3 loop spans 15 amino acids. This chain's CDR3 is CASSPNLAGDYEQYF. DNA for the CDR3: TGCGCCAGCAGCCCTAATCTAGCGGGAGACTACGAGCAGTACTTC.

This sequence joins TRBV11-2 and TRBJ2-4; D is uncertain. The germline CDR1 and CDR2 sequences are SGHAT and FQNNGV. The CDR3 totals 13 residues. Trimming shortened V by 4 bases and J by 6 bases, and 10 bases separated the two germline ends. In nucleotides, the CDR3 is TGTGCCAGCAGCTCAAATCCGGGAAACATTCAGTACTTC. Translated: CASSSNPGNIQYF.

The V gene is TRBV21-1, the J gene TRBJ2-7; TRBD1, as called in the table, went unchecked against the DNA. TRBV21-1 is given as a pseudogene. The CDR3 loop spans 14 amino acids. The CDR3 DNA is TGTGCCAGCAGCTTGACAGGCCCCCAGGATGAGCAGTACTTC. Its translation: CASSLTGPQDEQYF.

The V and J genes are TRBV6-2 or TRBV6-3 and TRBJ2-1, with D perhaps matching TRBD1 or TRBD2 (5 bases each). The germline V gene encodes CDR1 MNHEY and CDR2 SVGEGT. The CDR3 sequence is 20 residues long. Trimming shortened V by 5 bases and J by 5 bases, and 31 bases separated the two germline ends. The CDR3 coding sequence is TGTGCCAGCAGTCCCCGAAAAAAGTCCGACAGAGGGAAACACGACAATGAGCAGTTCTTC. Protein sequence: CASSPRKKSDRGKHDNEQFF.

This chain connects TRBV28 to TRBJ1-2; 7 positions match TRBD1. J gave up 5 bases and V 7 bases, and 7 bases lay outside the gene matches. Per the germline V gene, CDR1 is MDHEN and CDR2 is SYDVKM. This CDR3 is built from 13 residues. CDR3 coding DNA: TGTGCCAGCACCATCGGGACAGAGTATGGCTACACCTTC. This translates into CASTIGTEYGYTF.

The rearrangement joins TRBV7-9 to TRBJ1-1; no reliable D call. This CDR3 is built from 13 residues. Trimming left V 3 bases short and J 5 bases short, with 10 bases between. The V gene's germline CDR1 is SEHNR and CDR2 FQNEAQ (reference sequence). The CDR3 region has the DNA TGTGCCAGCAGCTTGGGGTCTGAGACTGAAGCTTTCTTT. This sequence encodes CASSLGSETEAFF.

J is TRBJ2-2 and V is TRBV19, with TRBD1 matching over 9 bases. This CDR3 spans 15 amino acids. Trimming at V came to 7 bases and at J to 6 bases, leaving 9 bases not matched to a gene. Germline V lookup: CDR1 LNHDA, CDR2 SQIVND (reference sequence). The CDR3: CASKRTGVESGELFF. The CDR3, as DNA: TGTGCCAGTAAGCGGACAGGGGTAGAATCCGGGGAGCTGTTTTTT.

To note about this clone: In the same sample, other DNA sequences code for this CDR3. The rearrangement uses TRBV7-2 and TRBJ2-7, with 10 positions matching TRBD1. Germline lookup yields CDR1 SGHTA and CDR2 FQGNSA. The CDR3 spans 13 residues. V shed 6 bases and J 3 bases; nucleotides not matched to a gene: 2. This CDR3 is CASSRDRGYEQYF. Here the CDR3 DNA reads TGTGCCAGCAGTCGGGACAGGGGCTACGAGCAGTACTTC.

The rearrangement joins TRBV4-1 to TRBJ2-3, with D uncertain. This CDR3 is 16 amino acids long. The V end lost 1 base, the J end lost 5 bases, and 16 bases lay between the germline ends. CDR1 and CDR2 (germline): MGHRA, YSYEKL. Here the CDR3 DNA reads TGCGCCAGCAGCCAAGGAACGGTCGGTTCAGGAGATACGCAGTATTTT. Translating it yields CASSQGTVGSGDTQYF.

The V gene is TRBV5-5, the J gene TRBJ2-2; a possible D gene is TRBD2 (6 bases). The CDR3 totals 14 residues. Germline loops: CDR1 SGHKS, CDR2 YYEKEE (reference sequence). V shed 6 bases and J shed 2 bases, with 11 bases lying between them. The CDR3 region is CASTRGTNTGELFF. CDR3 DNA: TGTGCCAGCACCCGGGGGACCAACACCGGGGAGCTGTTTTTT. The full variable domain, with the rest looked up from reference TRBV5-5 and TRBJ2-2, is DAGVTQSPTHLIKTRGQQVTLRCSPISGHKSVSWYQQVLGQGPQFIFQYYEKEERGRGNFPDRFSARQFPNYSSELNVNALLLGDSALYLCASTRGTNTGELFFGEGSRLTVL.

This rearrangement joins TRBV2 to TRBJ1-6; TRBD1 might be the D (6 bases). The V and J ends lost 5 bases and 5 bases respectively, with 13 bases between them. CDR1 and CDR2 from the germline V gene are SNHLY and FYNNEI. CDR3 length: 15 amino acids. DNA for the CDR3: TGTGCCAGCAGTATCGACAGGCCTAATAATTCACCCCTCCACTTT. Amino acid sequence: CASSIDRPNNSPLHF.

The chain links TRBV5-1 to TRBJ1-6; D unresolved. V was pared by 3 bases and J by 7 bases, with 14 bases between. CDR1 is SGHRS and CDR2 is YFSETQ in the germline V gene. This CDR3 spans 15 amino acids. The DNA for the CDR3 is TGCGCCAGCAGCTCTGATGGGAGGCTGAATTCACCCCTCCACTTT. It encodes CASSSDGRLNSPLHF. The full variable domain, rest sourced from reference TRBV5-1 and TRBJ1-6, is KAGVTQTPRYLIKTRGQQVTLSCSPISGHRSVSWYQQTPGQGLQFLFEYFSETQRNKGNFPGRFSGRQFSNSRSEMNVSTLELGDSALYLCASSSDGRLNSPLHFGNGTRLTVT.

This clone was found once. The chain joins TRBV6-5 to TRBJ1-1; D not resolved. Trimming removed 7 bases at V and 0 bases at J, with 15 bases between. CDR1 and CDR2 from the germline V gene are MNHEY and SVGAGI. The CDR3 has 15 amino acids. The CDR3 loop reads CASKPPLGMNTEAFF. In nucleotides, the CDR3 is TGTGCCAGCAAACCACCCCTGGGGATGAACACTGAAGCTTTCTTT.

The chain is built from TRBV10-3 and TRBJ2-7; D not certain. Trimming took off 4 bases at V and 5 bases at J, with 15 bases between the two ends. Germline V gives CDR1 ENHRY, CDR2 SYGVKD. The CDR3 length is 14 residues. CDR3 bases: TGTGCCATCAGTGGGGGAAACAGAGGCGACGAGCAGTACTTC. Translation: CAISGGNRGDEQYF.

V is TRBV4-1 and J is TRBJ1-2; 11 nucleotides align to TRBD1. Germline CDR1 and CDR2: MGHRA and YSYEKL. The CDR3 sequence is 20 residues long. V was pared by 0 bases and J by 3 bases, with 15 bases of the junction left unmatched. The CDR3 DNA is TGCGCCAGCAGCCAAGAACAAGGTTGGACAGGGGGCGCGGGGGACTATGGCTACACCTTC. Its protein is CASSQEQGWTGGAGDYGYTF.

The rearrangement links TRBV28 to TRBJ1-1; D is ambiguous. The CDR3 loop spans 14 amino acids. Germline CDR1 MDHEN, CDR2 SYDVKM. V lost 3 bases and J lost 2, with 10 bases in between. This chain's CDR3 is CASSFGRPNTEAFF. CDR3 nucleotide sequence: TGTGCCAGCAGTTTTGGCAGACCTAACACTGAAGCTTTCTTT.

The chain has TRBV9 and TRBJ1-1, with D uncertain. From germline, CDR1 is SGDLS and CDR2 YYNGEE. The CDR3 length is 13 residues. V gave up 4 bases and J gave up 1 base, with 8 bases separating them. CDR3 nucleotide sequence: TGTGCCAGCAGCCCGCCGGGGAACACTGAAGCTTTCTTT. As protein: CASSPPGNTEAFF.